The 29 T cell receptor beta chains below were found in one sample sequenced in a study of cytomegalovirus exposure and HLA in healthy donors. The PCR employed 60 Vbeta primers together with 13 Jbeta primers. Method: immunoSEQ multiplex PCR; TCRdb's copy keeps in-frame clones and lacks some. The sample records 200,000 to 250,000 clones, about two thirds being singletons. Sequenced material: PBMCs. The receptors were sampled from a man aged 40-49 years in good health and CMV-seropositive.

The genes are TRBV6-6 and TRBJ1-5; D not certain. Looked up from germline, CDR1 is MNHNY and CDR2 is SVGAGI (reference sequence). The CDR3 runs to 13 residues. The V gene lost 6 bases and the J gene lost 4 bases, with 10 bases spanning the gap. As DNA, the CDR3 is TGTGCCAGCAGATCGTGGGCGAATCAGCCCCAGCATTTT. This gives the protein CASRSWANQPQHF.

This rearrangement joins TRBV11-2 to TRBJ2-2; 11 bases map to TRBD1. After removal of 4 bases from V and 0 bases from J, the junction contained 10 bases not matched to a gene. This CDR3 is built from 19 residues. CDR1 is SGHAT and CDR2 is FQNNGV in the germline V gene. The CDR3 DNA follows: TGTGCCAGCAGCTCCTACCCCCGGGACAGGGGGACGAACACCGGGGAGCTGTTTTTT. It yields the protein CASSSYPRDRGTNTGELFF.

The V call is TRBV9, the J call TRBJ2-3, with 10 bases aligning to TRBD2. The CDR3 contains 15 residues. Germline CDR1 is SGDLS and CDR2 is YYNGEE. With 4 bases clipped from V and 1 base from J, the junction kept 3 bases outside the gene matches. CDR3 protein: CASSSTSGGTDTQYF. The CDR3 DNA reads TGTGCCAGCAGCTCTACTAGCGGGGGCACAGATACGCAGTATTTT.

The chain is built from TRBV5-6 and TRBJ1-1; D is perhaps TRBD1 (6 bases). The ends were cut back, 4 bases at V and 0 bases at J, with 10 bases in the middle. CDR1 is SGHDT and CDR2 is YYEEEE in the germline V gene. CDR3 size: 14 residues. The CDR3 DNA reads TGTGCCAGCAGCCGTGGACAGTTGAACACTGAAGCTTTCTTT. This translates into CASSRGQLNTEAFF.

The chain carries TRBV11-2 and TRBJ2-7; 7 bases map to TRBD1. Germline CDR1 reads SGHAT; CDR2 reads FQNNGV. CDR3 length equals 15 residues. Trimming removed 5 bases from V and 5 bases from J; junction bases left unmatched: 12. DNA for the CDR3: TGTGCCAGCAGCCTTCGGGGCAGGGGGATAGACGAGCAGTACTTC. As protein: CASSLRGRGIDEQYF.

This clone was detected ten times or more. The genes are TRBV2 and TRBJ1-5, with TRBD1 identical over 7 bases. Germline V lookup: CDR1 SNHLY, CDR2 FYNNEI. This CDR3 contains 15 residues. Trimming took 5 bases from V and 6 from J; bases not matched to a gene: 10. CDR3 in DNA: TGTGCCAGCAGTCCGGACGGACAGGTGGGTCAGCCCCAGCATTTT. Its translation is CASSPDGQVGQPQHF.

This sequence joins TRBV25-1 and TRBJ1-6; 9 bases map to TRBD1. With V trimmed by 3 bases and J by 11 bases, 8 bases remained unmatched. This CDR3 comprises 15 residues. Germline V gene lookup returns CDR1 MGHDK and CDR2 SYGVNS. CDR3 in amino acids: CASSDPGQGIAPLHF. DNA for the CDR3: TGTGCCAGCAGTGACCCCGGACAGGGGATCGCACCCCTCCACTTT.

The chain uses TRBV5-6 and TRBJ1-6, with D hard to call. The CDR3 runs to 15 residues. Germline assignment: CDR1 SGHDT and CDR2 YYEEEE. The V gene lost 4 bases and the J gene lost 0 bases, with 8 bases spanning the gap. CDR3 sequence reads: CASSVLSSYNSPLHF. The DNA of the CDR3 is TGTGCCAGCAGCGTACTGAGCTCCTATAATTCACCCCTCCACTTT.

The genes are TRBV18 and TRBJ1-5; D unresolved. The V gene lost 3 bases and the J gene lost 3 bases, with 6 bases spanning the gap. In germline, CDR1 is KGHSH, CDR2 LQKENI. This CDR3 is built from 13 residues. The CDR3 region is CASSPEANQPQHF. The CDR3 nucleotides read TGTGCCAGCTCACCCGAAGCCAATCAGCCCCAGCATTTT.

The rearrangement links TRBV6-5 to TRBJ1-2, with a tentative D call TRBD1 (6 bases). The ends were cut back, 0 bases at V and 2 bases at J, with 7 bases in the middle. CDR3 size: 14 residues. In germline, CDR1 is MNHEY, CDR2 SVGAGI. The CDR3 region has the DNA TGTGCCAGCAGTTACTCCGGACAGAACTATGGCTACACCTTC. It translates to CASSYSGQNYGYTF.

This clone appeared a single time. This chain connects TRBV4-1 to TRBJ1-2, with D possibly TRBD1 on 5 matching bases. The germline V and J ends were trimmed by 1 base and 6 bases, with 15 bases remaining between them. In germline, CDR1 is MGHRA, CDR2 YSYEKL. The CDR3 is made up of 15 amino acids. The CDR3 protein is CASSQGRTTGDGYTF. CDR3 DNA sequence: TGCGCCAGCAGCCAAGGGCGGACAACTGGCGATGGCTACACCTTC.

In regard to this clone: The junction shows a germline mismatch at one end, possibly a read error. The genes are TRBV7-9 and TRBJ2-1; TRBD1 matches 11 bases. The CDR3 has 16 residues. Germline CDR1 and CDR2: SEHNR and FQNEAQ (reference sequence). CDR3 region: CSSSLLRDRGVNEQFF. CDR3 in DNA: TGTTCCAGCAGCCTACTCCGGGACAGGGGGGTCAATGAGCAGTTCTTC. Together with reference TRBV7-9 and TRBJ2-1, the CDR3 gives the full variable domain: DTGVSQNPRHKITKRGQNVTFRCDPISEHNRLYWYRQTLGQGPEFLTYFQNEAQLEKSRLLSDRFSAERPKGSFSTLEIQRTEQGDSAMYLCSSSLLRDRGVNEQFFGPGTRLTVL.

This clone was found once. V is TRBV19 and J is TRBJ1-4; 7 nucleotides align to TRBD1. Trimming took 3 bases from V and 8 from J; bases not matched to a gene: 12. This CDR3 comprises 16 residues. CDR1 is LNHDA and CDR2 is SQIVND in the germline V gene (reference sequence). The CDR3 coding sequence is TGTGCCAGTAGTATCCCTACGAGGGGGCTGAAAGAAAAACTGTTTTTT. Translated, it gives CASSIPTRGLKEKLFF.

The V gene is TRBV15, the J gene TRBJ2-7, with 9 bases fitting TRBD1. This CDR3 contains 17 residues. CDR1 is LNHNV and CDR2 is YYDKDF in the germline V gene (reference sequence). Trimming took 2 bases from V and 6 from J; bases not matched to a gene: 14. The CDR3 here is CATSRPTPGQGVSEQYF. The CDR3 region has the DNA TGTGCCACCAGCAGACCAACGCCGGGACAGGGTGTCAGCGAGCAGTACTTC. Drawing the rest from reference TRBV15 and TRBJ2-7, the complete variable domain is DAMVIQNPRYQVTQFGKPVTLSCSQTLNHNVMYWYQQKSSQAPKLLFHYYDKDFNNEADTPDNFQSRRPNTSFCFLDIRSPGLGDTAMYLCATSRPTPGQGVSEQYFGPGTRLTVT.

The chain uses TRBV6-1 and TRBJ2-4; unclear D gene. V shed 1 base and J shed 0 bases, with 7 bases lying between them. The germline gives CDR1 MNHNS, CDR2 SASEGT. This CDR3 comprises 15 residues. The CDR3 here is CASSEDPGAKNIQYF. The CDR3 nucleotides are TGTGCCAGCAGTGAAGACCCAGGAGCCAAAAACATTCAGTACTTC.

This clone was observed a single time. The V gene is TRBV7-9, the J gene TRBJ2-5; 8 nucleotides agree with TRBD2. The germline V gene encodes CDR1 SEHNR and CDR2 FQNEAQ (reference sequence). The junction had 14 bases not matched to a gene; V was cut back by 3 bases and J by 5 bases. The CDR3 totals 17 residues. The CDR3 loop is CASSLGLVVSSGETQYF. CDR3 DNA: TGTGCCAGCAGCTTGGGACTAGTGGTTTCGAGCGGGGAGACCCAGTACTTC.

V and J are TRBV7-2 and TRBJ1-2; 9 bases align to TRBD1. The junction had 10 bases not matched to a gene; V was cut back by 5 bases and J by 6 bases. Germline loops: CDR1 SGHTA, CDR2 FQGNSA. The CDR3 length is 15 residues. CDR3 nucleotide sequence: TGTGCCAGCAGCCAACAACCGGGACAGGGAGATGGCTACACCTTC. Translated, it gives CASSQQPGQGDGYTF.

The rearrangement links TRBV5-5 to TRBJ2-1; possibly TRBD1 for D (6 bases). Trimming took off 10 bases at V and 8 bases at J, with 16 bases between the two ends. This CDR3 is 12 amino acids long. CDR1 is SGHKS and CDR2 is YYEKEE in the germline V gene (reference sequence). The CDR3 sequence: CAAGNRVHEQFF. The DNA for the CDR3 is TGTGCCGCTGGAAACAGGGTCCATGAGCAGTTCTTC.

The chain carries TRBV7-9 and TRBJ2-5; 7 bases are a match to TRBD1. V was clipped by 2 bases and J by 5 bases; unmatched bases: 11. The germline CDR1 and CDR2 sequences are SEHNR and FQNEAQ (reference sequence). This CDR3 region has 16 residues. For the CDR3, the DNA is TGTGCCAGCAGCTTACTATTGGACAGGCCGAGGGAGACCCAGTACTTC. Encoded protein: CASSLLLDRPRETQYF.

V gene TRBV10-3 combines with J gene TRBJ2-5; 9 bases line up with TRBD2. Matching the DNA end better, TRBJ2-7 makes the J call doubtful. Germline V gene lookup returns CDR1 ENHRY and CDR2 SYGVKD. The CDR3 contains 14 residues. The CDR3 nucleotides read TGTGCCATCAGTGAGGGACTAGCGTTGTACGAGCAGTACTTC. It is translated as CAISEGLALYEQYF.

This chain uses TRBV2 with TRBJ2-3; 7 nucleotides agree with TRBD2. This CDR3 has 15 amino acids. J was trimmed by 0 bases and V by 8 bases; bases with no gene match: 8. CDR1 SNHLY and CDR2 FYNNEI come from the germline V gene. The CDR3 region is CASAGTTLSTDTQYF. Here the CDR3 DNA reads TGTGCCAGCGCCGGGACTACGCTCAGCACAGATACGCAGTATTTT.

V gene TRBV7-2 combines with J gene TRBJ1-1, with D possibly being TRBD1 (6 bases). The germline V gene has CDR1 SGHTA and CDR2 FQGNSA. Trimming shortened V by 5 bases and J by 0 bases, and 16 bases separated the two germline ends. This CDR3 contains 16 residues. The CDR3 here is CASSPGADRMNTEAFF. The CDR3 region has the DNA TGTGCCAGCAGCCCGGGCGCGGACAGAATGAACACTGAAGCTTTCTTT.

V usage is TRBV28 and J usage is TRBJ1-2, with TRBD1 matching over 10 bases. The CDR3 covers 16 residues. Per the germline V gene, CDR1 is MDHEN and CDR2 is SYDVKM. V trimming: 6 bases; J trimming: 6 bases; junction bases outside the gene matches: 13. CDR3 nucleotides: TGTGCCAGCAGCCTGCCGGGACAGGGGTCAGGGGATGGCTACACCTTC. Its translation is CASSLPGQGSGDGYTF.

This clone has more than one count but fewer than ten. The rearrangement links TRBV7-2 to TRBJ1-1, with 8 bases matching TRBD1. The CDR3 loop spans 15 amino acids. Germline trimming cut 1 base from V and 1 base from J; bases unmatched to any gene: 2. Germline CDR1 is SGHTA and CDR2 is FQGNSA. The CDR3 is CASSLGDRRNTEAFF. CDR3 coding DNA: TGTGCCAGCAGCTTAGGGGACAGGAGGAACACTGAAGCTTTCTTT.

The chain recombines TRBV5-4 with TRBJ1-2; weak D call: TRBD1 (6 bases). V gave up 4 bases and J gave up 4 bases, with 14 bases separating them. The germline V gene encodes CDR1 SGHNT and CDR2 YYREEE (reference sequence). CDR3 length equals 14 residues. CDR3 bases: TGTGCCAGCAGCGGGGGCGGCCGACGCTATGGCTACACCTTC. Its translation: CASSGGGRRYGYTF.

This chain joins TRBV13 and TRBJ2-7, with no clear D. Trimming pared 0 bases from V and 3 bases from J, leaving 6 bases between. The CDR3 loop spans 13 amino acids. Germline V gene sequence: CDR1 PRHDT, CDR2 FYEKMQ (reference sequence). CDR3: CASSLGTNYEQYF. DNA of the CDR3: TGTGCCAGCAGCTTAGGGACAAACTACGAGCAGTACTTC.

The genes are TRBV5-1 and TRBJ1-2; D gene unclear. Trimming took 4 bases from V and 0 from J, leaving 10 bases between them. From germline, CDR1 is SGHRS and CDR2 YFSETQ. The CDR3 runs to 14 residues. In DNA, the CDR3 is TGCGCCAGCAGCGAGGGTCCCTCTAACTATGGCTACACCTTC. Translation: CASSEGPSNYGYTF.

Concerning this clone: In the same sample, other DNA sequences code for this CDR3. The chain has TRBV5-8 and TRBJ2-7, with D uncertain. The V end was cut by 4 bases, the J end by 4 bases, with 21 bases between. The germline CDR1 and CDR2 sequences are SGHTS and YDEGEE. This CDR3 region has 16 residues. The CDR3 DNA reads TGTGCCAGCAGCCCATACGCCCGCGGAGAGCTATACGAGCAGTACTTC. This gives the protein CASSPYARGELYEQYF.

The chain has TRBV28 and TRBJ1-1; D possibly corresponds to TRBD1 (6 bases). Trimming removed 6 bases from V and 1 base from J, with 18 bases in between. The CDR3 covers 16 residues. CDR1 is MDHEN, CDR2 SYDVKM, per germline. The CDR3 loop is CASSTPAQGRNTEAFF. In nucleotides, the CDR3 is TGTGCCAGCAGCACACCGGCACAGGGTAGGAACACTGAAGCTTTCTTT.